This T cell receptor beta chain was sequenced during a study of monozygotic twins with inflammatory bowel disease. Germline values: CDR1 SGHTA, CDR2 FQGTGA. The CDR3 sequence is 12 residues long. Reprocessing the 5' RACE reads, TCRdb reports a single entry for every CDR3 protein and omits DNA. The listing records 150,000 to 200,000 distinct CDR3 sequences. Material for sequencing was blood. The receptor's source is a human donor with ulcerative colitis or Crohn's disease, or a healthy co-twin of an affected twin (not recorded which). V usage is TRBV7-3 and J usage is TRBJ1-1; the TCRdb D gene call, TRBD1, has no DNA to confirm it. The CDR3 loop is CASSSRGAEAFF.